This TCR beta chain was retrieved from a study of cytomegalovirus exposure and HLA in healthy donors. Regarding the study as a whole: The listing of 150 or so TCR beta chains classed them as cytomegalovirus-associated. Rare TCR sequences dominated, though some public TCRs recurred in many donors.

Assay used: immunoSEQ multiplex PCR; TCRdb lists only in-frame clones, some missing. The sample has some 340,000 clones, around 87% seen once. Germline values: CDR1 MNHEY, CDR2 SMNVEV (reference sequence). The CDR3 length is 13 residues. Trimming took 7 bases from V and 9 from J, leaving 15 bases between them. Points on this clone: Its specificity is unknown.

Material for sequencing was PBMCs. The chain links TRBV27 to TRBJ1-4; D may be TRBD1 (6 bases). The TCR was taken from a woman in her 30s in good health and CMV-seropositive. This chain's CDR3 is CASKPGQTKKLFF. The CDR3 DNA reads as TGTGCCAGCAAACCGGGACAAACGAAAAAACTGTTTTTT.